This T cell receptor (beta chain) was captured in a study of control samples from healthy donors and cancer patients. Germline CDR1 is KGHSH and CDR2 is LQKENI. There are 16 residues in the CDR3. V was pared by 2 bases and J by 2 bases, with 15 bases between. Some clones are missing from TCRdb's copy, which holds only in-frame ones; the method was immunoSEQ multiplex PCR. The sample has about 230,000 clones, about 80% seen once. This clonotype was sampled from a woman aged 55-75 years with lung cancer. Sequencing used PBMCs. The genes are TRBV18 and TRBJ1-1; no clear D. Here the CDR3 reads CASSPASPGTNTEAFF. DNA for the CDR3: TGTGCCAGCTCACCAGCCTCCCCTGGCACAAACACTGAAGCTTTCTTT. Full variable domain (outside the CDR3, taken from reference TRBV18 and TRBJ1-1): NAGVMQNPRHLVRRRGQEARLRCSPMKGHSHVYWYRQLPEEGLKFMVYLQKENIIDESGMPKERFSAEFPKEGPSILRIQQVVRGDSAAYFCASSPASPGTNTEAFFGQGTRLTVV.